A single sample is the source of the 20 T cell receptor beta chains below, sequenced in a study of T cell repertoires in cytomegalovirus infection. TCRdb redid the calling of the reads with MiXCR, one entry per CDR3 protein. The repertoire includes over 120,000 distinct CDR3 sequences, 32% of them detected once, and 45% to 55% sits in the top ten. Their cognate antigens are unknown. This material consisted of CD8+ T cells from cultured PBMCs, taken from culture after CMV antigen stimulation. The receptors derive from a human donor in good health (CMV status not recorded). Some clones in this sample may be carry-over from other donors' samples.

This chain uses TRBV12-3 or TRBV12-4 with TRBJ1-2; D is ambiguous. CDR3 length: 14 amino acids. V was clipped by 4 bases and J by 3 bases, with 12 bases between them. The CDR3 DNA reads as TGTGCCAGCAGTTCGACGCAAGGGTACTATGGCTACACCTTC. It specifies CASSSTQGYYGYTF.

This clonotype turned up a few times. The chain is built from TRBV6-5 and TRBJ1-2; 7 bases fit TRBD1. The CDR3 contains 13 residues. In germline, CDR1 is MNHEY, CDR2 SVGAGI. V dropped 7 bases and J dropped 8; count of bases not matched to a gene: 10. CDR3 sequence: CASMGGQWGGYTF. For the CDR3, the DNA is TGTGCCAGCATGGGGGGACAGTGGGGCGGCTACACCTTC.

The chain joins TRBV19 to TRBJ1-5, with 8 bases fitting TRBD1. The CDR3 runs 12 residues. CDR1 is LNHDA, CDR2 SQIVND, per germline (reference sequence). Trimming took 7 bases from V and 9 from J; bases not matched to a gene: 5. The CDR3: CASKQGGLPQHF. For the CDR3, the DNA is TGTGCCAGTAAACAGGGGGGCCTGCCCCAGCATTTT.

This clonotype was seen ten or more times. The rearrangement uses TRBV7-8 and TRBJ2-7; 7 bases agree with TRBD2. Germline CDR1 SGHVS, CDR2 FQNEAQ. This CDR3 region has 15 residues. Germline trimming cut 4 bases from V and 0 bases from J; bases unmatched to any gene: 6. This CDR3 is CASSWAGTNSYEQYF. The CDR3 coding sequence is TGTGCCAGCAGCTGGGCCGGGACTAACTCCTACGAGCAGTACTTC.

The gene calls are TRBV5-1 and TRBJ1-1; D is ambiguous. The CDR3 spans 13 residues. The V end lost 4 bases, the J end lost 5 bases, and 12 bases lay between the germline ends. Germline values: CDR1 SGHRS, CDR2 YFSETQ. The CDR3 DNA reads TGCGCCAGCAGCCGGACCGCCGGAACTGAAGCTTTCTTT. Translating gives CASSRTAGTEAFF.

The chain employs TRBV9 and TRBJ2-4; 11 bases align to TRBD1. J lost 8 bases, V lost 4 bases, and 5 bases had no gene match. The germline CDR1 and CDR2 sequences are SGDLS and YYNGEE. This CDR3 contains 14 residues. CDR3 sequence reads: CASSPGTGGDIQYF. The CDR3 DNA reads as TGTGCCAGCAGCCCCGGGACAGGGGGAGACATTCAGTACTTC.

The J gene is TRBJ2-7, the V gene TRBV27; D might be TRBD1 or TRBD2, each matching 5 bases. The CDR3 runs to 15 residues. Germline CDR1 MNHEY, CDR2 SMNVEV (reference sequence). V gave up 0 bases and J gave up 3 bases, with 12 bases separating them. CDR3 coding DNA: TGTGCCAGCAGTTTATCGGCAGGGACGGACTACGAGCAGTACTTC. Translation gives CASSLSAGTDYEQYF.

In this sample, this clonotype turned up a few times. The V call is TRBV19, the J call TRBJ2-5, with 7 bases lining up with TRBD1. The V gene's germline CDR1 is LNHDA and CDR2 SQIVND (reference sequence). J lost 4 bases, V lost 7 bases, and 9 bases had no gene match. There are 14 residues in the CDR3. CDR3: CASTREGAGETQYF. CDR3 nucleotides: TGTGCCAGTACCCGAGAGGGGGCCGGAGAGACCCAGTACTTC.

There are many counts of this clonotype. The chain combines TRBV7-9 with TRBJ1-6; no firm D call. The CDR3 extends over 17 amino acids. Per the germline V gene, CDR1 is SEHNR and CDR2 is FQNEAQ (reference sequence). V was trimmed by 1 base and J by 0 bases, leaving 10 bases between them. DNA for the CDR3: TGTGCCAGCAGCTTAGTGGCCTCCAGCTCCTATAATTCACCCCTCCACTTT. Protein product: CASSLVASSSYNSPLHF. Combining the CDR3 with reference TRBV7-9 and TRBJ1-6 gives the whole variable domain DTGVSQNPRHKITKRGQNVTFRCDPISEHNRLYWYRQTLGQGPEFLTYFQNEAQLEKSRLLSDRFSAERPKGSFSTLEIQRTEQGDSAMYLCASSLVASSSYNSPLHFGNGTRLTVT.

The rearrangement links TRBV4-2 to TRBJ2-7; 7 nucleotides match TRBD2. The CDR3 is 15 residues long. The germline CDR1 and CDR2 sequences are LGHNA and YNFKEQ. V lost 0 bases and J lost 0; bases outside the gene matches: 2. The CDR3 DNA reads as TGTGCCAGCAGCCAAGAGGGAGGGATCTCCTACGAGCAGTACTTC. Translation gives CASSQEGGISYEQYF.

This clonotype was counted only a few times. V gene TRBV7-4 combines with J gene TRBJ2-2; D may be TRBD1 or TRBD2 (5 bases each). V lost 4 bases and J lost 2, with 17 bases in between. In germline, CDR1 is SGHVT, CDR2 SQSDAQ. The CDR3 is made up of 17 amino acids. CDR3 region: CASSSPTRDLNTGELFF. The DNA for the CDR3 is TGTGCCAGCAGCTCACCCACCCGGGACCTCAACACCGGGGAGCTGTTTTTT.

The chain uses TRBV29-1 and TRBJ1-4; no reliable D call. CDR1 and CDR2 from the germline V gene are SQVTM and ANQGSEA. Between the trimmed V and J ends, which lost 4 bases and 7 bases, there was a span of 7 bases. This CDR3 is built from 11 residues. CDR3 in amino acids: CSVGASEKLFF. As DNA, the CDR3 is TGCAGCGTTGGGGCTTCTGAAAAACTGTTTTTT.

This sequence joins TRBV12-3 or TRBV12-4 and TRBJ1-2; 10 positions match TRBD1. V was pared by 6 bases and J by 8 bases, with 9 bases of the junction left unmatched. This CDR3 region has 14 residues. The chain's CDR3 is CASSRWDRGFGYTF. DNA for the CDR3: TGTGCCAGCAGCAGGTGGGACAGGGGTTTCGGCTACACCTTC.

There are many counts of this clonotype. The CDR3 here is CASSFFAVEYGYTF. The CDR3 bases are TGTGCCAGCAGCTTCTTTGCAGTGGAGTATGGCTACACCTTC. The J gene is TRBJ1-2, the V gene TRBV7-8; D unclear. Germline V gene data show CDR1 as SGHVS and CDR2 as FQNEAQ. The ends were cut back, 3 bases at V and 5 bases at J, with 13 bases in the middle. This CDR3 region has 14 residues.

This clonotype was picked up a small number of times. V is TRBV7-8 and J is TRBJ2-4; no reliable D call. Deletions cut 0 bases from V and 1 base from J, with 7 bases between. Germline lookup yields CDR1 SGHVS and CDR2 FQNEAQ. The CDR3 spans 15 residues. The CDR3 here is CASSLALPAKNIQYF. Here the CDR3 DNA reads TGTGCCAGCAGCTTAGCCCTACCTGCCAAAAACATTCAGTACTTC.

This clonotype was found a few times. CDR3 loop: CASSLEMGVAYEQYF. The CDR3 DNA reads as TGTGCCAGCAGCCTCGAAATGGGAGTTGCCTACGAGCAGTACTTC. V and J are TRBV7-9 and TRBJ2-7; tentatively, D is TRBD2 (5 bases). V was cut by 5 bases and J by 2 bases, with 16 bases left in between. Germline V gives CDR1 SEHNR, CDR2 FQNEAQ (reference sequence). CDR3 length equals 15 residues.

The sample holds a few counts of this clonotype. J is TRBJ1-5 and V is TRBV20-1; the D is unclear. Deletions cut 5 bases from V and 0 bases from J, with 20 bases between. This CDR3 has 17 residues. Germline CDR1 is DFQATT and CDR2 is SNEGSKA (reference sequence). CDR3 bases: TGCAGTGCTGTCCGGCGTGTGATGGACTATAGCAATCAGCCCCAGCATTTT. This encodes CSAVRRVMDYSNQPQHF.

The rearrangement joins TRBV5-6 to TRBJ1-3; possible D gene TRBD1, 6 bases. Trimming took off 4 bases at V and 2 bases at J, with 10 bases between the two ends. Germline V gene data show CDR1 as SGHDT and CDR2 as YYEEEE. This CDR3 comprises 14 residues. CDR3: CASSPQGTGNTIYF. The CDR3 bases are TGTGCCAGCAGCCCGCAGGGGACTGGAAACACCATATATTTT.

This clonotype was counted only a few times. The chain links TRBV11-1 to TRBJ2-3; maybe TRBD2 (6 bases). The CDR3 length is 16 residues. Trimming cost V 3 bases and J 0 bases, with 13 bases left between them. Per germline, CDR1 SGHAT and CDR2 FQDESV (reference sequence). CDR3 coding DNA: TGTGCCAGCAGCTTGGGCGCGGGGATTAGCACAGATACGCAGTATTTT. Translation: CASSLGAGISTDTQYF. The variable domain in full, with the rest retrieved from reference TRBV11-1 and TRBJ2-3, is EAEVAQSPRYKITEKSQAVAFWCDPISGHATLYWYRQILGQGPELLVQFQDESVVDDSQLPKDRFSAERLKGVDSTLKIQPAELGDSAMYLCASSLGAGISTDTQYFGPGTRLTVL.

This clonotype occurred many times. The chain is built from TRBV12-3 or TRBV12-4 and TRBJ1-2, with TRBD1 matching over 8 bases. Losses at the gene ends were 7 bases for V and 2 bases for J; bases not matched to a gene: 9. CDR3 length equals 15 residues. The CDR3 bases are TGTGCCAGCACCGGGCTGGGACAGGCAAACTATGGCTACACCTTC. It codes for CASTGLGQANYGYTF.